Listed here are 8 T cell receptor beta chains from one sample, sequenced in a study of blood T cell repertoires in COVID-19. Measured with immunoSEQ multiplex PCR; TCRdb has only the in-frame clones, and not every one. This sample carries about 98,000 clones, approximately 90% of them seen once, and the ten largest clones take under 6.5%. The material sequenced was peripheral blood. Receptors originate from a woman between 45 and 65 years old with COVID-19, enrolled during active disease.

This chain uses TRBV6-5 with TRBJ1-2, with TRBD1 matching over 8 bases. This CDR3 region has 14 residues. In germline, CDR1 is MNHEY, CDR2 SVGAGI. J gave up 2 bases and V 7 bases, and 6 bases lay outside the gene matches. CDR3 nucleotide sequence: TGTGCCAGCACCGACAGGGGTAGGAACTATGGCTACACCTTC. Translating it yields CASTDRGRNYGYTF.

The chain is built from TRBV11-3 and TRBJ2-5; TRBD2 agrees at 11 bases. V trimming: 5 bases; J trimming: 1 base; junction bases outside the gene matches: 9. Germline-derived CDR1 and CDR2 are SGHNT and YENEEA. The CDR3 is 17 residues long. The CDR3 protein is CASSADGLAGGQETQYF. CDR3 DNA: TGTGCCAGCAGCGCCGACGGGCTAGCGGGGGGCCAAGAGACCCAGTACTTC.

V and J are TRBV30 and TRBJ2-7; D gene unclear. The V end lost 4 bases, the J end lost 0 bases, and 10 bases lay between the germline ends. CDR1 is GTSNPN, CDR2 SVGIG, per germline (reference sequence). The CDR3 loop spans 13 amino acids. The CDR3 spells CAWTPGPSYEQYF. The CDR3 region has the DNA TGTGCCTGGACTCCGGGTCCCTCCTACGAGCAGTACTTC.

The chain has TRBV29-1 and TRBJ2-3, with a tentative D call TRBD2 (5 bases). CDR3 length: 13 residues. V lost 1 base and J lost 2, with 7 bases in between. From germline, CDR1 is SQVTM and CDR2 ANQGSEA. The CDR3 DNA reads as TGCAGCGTTGAAGCGGGGTACACAGATACGCAGTATTTT. This encodes CSVEAGYTDTQYF.

The rearrangement links TRBV3-1 (or the pseudogene TRBV3-2) to TRBJ2-3; D is perhaps TRBD1 (5 bases). Between the trimmed V and J ends, which lost 1 base and 0 bases, there was a span of 11 bases. CDR3 length: 16 amino acids. Germline lookup yields CDR1 LGHDT and CDR2 YNNKEL (reference sequence). The CDR3 sequence: CASSQGETASTDTQYF. In DNA, the CDR3 is TGTGCCAGCAGCCAAGGTGAGACAGCTAGCACAGATACGCAGTATTTT.

V and J are TRBV2 and TRBJ1-3; 10 bases line up with TRBD1. Germline CDR1 SNHLY, CDR2 FYNNEI. The J segment lost 1 base and the V segment lost 7 bases, leaving 7 bases of the junction unmatched. This CDR3 spans 16 amino acids. CDR3 sequence reads: CASTEGQGSSGNTIYF. CDR3 sequence (DNA): TGTGCCAGCACCGAGGGACAGGGGAGTTCTGGAAACACCATATATTTT.

The gene calls are TRBV30 and TRBJ1-1; 9 nucleotides line up with TRBD1. Germline V gene lookup returns CDR1 GTSNPN and CDR2 SVGIG (reference sequence). Trimming at V came to 3 bases and at J to 10 bases, leaving 12 bases not matched to a gene. The CDR3 has 14 residues. The CDR3 DNA reads TGTGCCTGGAGGGCTACAGGGGGCGCTGACGGAGCTTTCTTT. Its translation is CAWRATGGADGAFF.

This clone was observed a single time. The chain carries TRBV28 and TRBJ2-2; D is perhaps TRBD1 (7 bases). CDR3 size: 15 residues. Germline V lookup: CDR1 MDHEN, CDR2 SYDVKM. Trimming pared 6 bases from V and 4 bases from J, leaving 15 bases between. In nucleotides, the CDR3 is TGTGCCAGCAGCCCTGCAGGGGGAGGCACCGGGGAGCTGTTTTTT. Translating gives CASSPAGGGTGELFF.